The 8 T cell receptor beta chains below were found in one sample sequenced in a study of identical twins. TCRdb ran MiXCR on the 5' RACE reads and lists one entry per CDR3 protein. Among fewer than 250,000 distinct CDR3 sequences listed, approximately 6.8% were seen once. This sample also appeared in a second study, on yellow fever vaccine responses in identical twins.

Sequenced: CD8+ T cells sorted from blood. The receptors come from a woman between 18 and 29 years old in good health.

This clonotype was counted between two and nine times. The chain combines TRBV6-1 with TRBJ1-2; D might be TRBD1 (5 bases). The ends were cut back, 4 bases at V and 0 bases at J, with 9 bases in the middle. From germline, CDR1 is MNHNS and CDR2 SASEGT. This CDR3 contains 14 residues. In DNA form, the CDR3 reads TGTGCCAGCAGTGCCCCGACAGCTAACTATGGCTACACCTTC. This gives the protein CASSAPTANYGYTF.

In its sample, this clonotype was seen many times. The V call is TRBV7-8, the J call TRBJ2-1, with 7 bases aligning to TRBD1. This CDR3 is 15 amino acids long. V was clipped by 1 base and J by 2 bases; unmatched bases: 2. From germline, CDR1 is SGHVS and CDR2 FQNEAQ. CDR3 sequence: CASSLGQGTYNEQFF. CDR3 bases: TGTGCCAGCAGCTTAGGACAGGGCACCTACAATGAGCAGTTCTTC.

This clonotype was counted between two and nine times. This chain links TRBV10-2 with TRBJ2-7, with D perhaps TRBD1 (5 bases). Germline assignment: CDR1 WSHSY and CDR2 SAAADI. The ends were cut back, 4 bases at V and 2 bases at J, with 9 bases in the middle. This CDR3 comprises 13 residues. CDR3 nucleotide sequence: TGCGCCAGCAGTGCCCAGGGTACCTACGAGCAGTACGTC. This codes for CASSAQGTYEQYV.

This clonotype was detected ten times or more. This chain connects TRBV3-1 to TRBJ2-1, with D maybe TRBD2 (6 bases). Germline-derived CDR1 and CDR2 are LGHDT and YNNKEL (reference sequence). This CDR3 contains 15 residues. The ends were cut back, 0 bases at V and 15 bases at J, with 21 bases in the middle. The CDR3 here is CASSQDSGGTRHPFF. The CDR3 DNA reads TGTGCCAGCAGCCAAGATTCGGGCGGGACTCGCCATCCGTTCTTC.

This clonotype was counted at least ten times. This chain connects TRBV7-9 to TRBJ1-2, with unresolved D. Germline V gene data show CDR1 as SEHNR and CDR2 as FQNEAQ (reference sequence). V was shortened by 1 base and J by 6 bases, with 3 bases between the two germline ends. The CDR3 covers 11 residues. The CDR3: CASSLVNGYTF. The CDR3 coding sequence is TGTGCCAGCAGCTTAGTGAATGGCTACACCTTC. Complete variable domain (other parts from reference TRBV7-9 and TRBJ1-2): DTGVSQNPRHKITKRGQNVTFRCDPISEHNRLYWYRQTLGQGPEFLTYFQNEAQLEKSRLLSDRFSAERPKGSFSTLEIQRTEQGDSAMYLCASSLVNGYTFGSGTRLTVV.

This clonotype was seen a handful of times. The chain has TRBV24-1 and TRBJ2-5, with 7 bases aligning to TRBD2. Germline V gives CDR1 KGHDR, CDR2 SFDVKD. This CDR3 region has 15 residues. V was clipped by 6 bases and J by 5 bases; unmatched bases: 11. The CDR3 sequence is CATSIGTIGRETQYF. The DNA for the CDR3 is TGTGCCACCAGTATTGGGACCATCGGGAGGGAGACCCAGTACTTC.

This clonotype was detected a few times. The CDR3, as DNA: TGTGCCAGCAGTGCACAGGGGGCGGCTAATGAAAAACTGTTTTTT. It specifies CASSAQGAANEKLFF. The chain employs TRBV6-1 and TRBJ1-4, with 9 bases that match TRBD1. CDR3 length: 15 residues. Germline CDR1 reads MNHNS; CDR2 reads SASEGT. Trimming cost V 4 bases and J 3 bases; bases outside gene matches: 3.

This clonotype has a count of ten or more. This chain joins TRBV7-9 and TRBJ2-3, with D uncertain. This CDR3 is 15 amino acids long. V lost 6 bases and J lost 0, with 13 bases in between. Germline CDR1 and CDR2: SEHNR and FQNEAQ (reference sequence). Here the CDR3 reads CASRSQDSSTDTQYF. The CDR3 nucleotides are TGTGCCAGCAGATCACAAGATTCTAGCACAGATACGCAGTATTTT.